Below, 11 T cell receptor beta chains from the same sample are listed, as sequenced in a study of blood T cell repertoires in COVID-19. The repertoire was sequenced with immunoSEQ multiplex PCR; TCRdb's copy has only in-frame clones and lacks some. The table lists about 220,000 clones, approximately 80% of them singletons. The sequenced sample was peripheral blood. These receptors originate from an older woman with acute or convalescent COVID-19.

The J gene is TRBJ1-2, the V gene TRBV6-5; D remains unclear. This CDR3 spans 13 amino acids. The V gene's germline CDR1 is MNHEY and CDR2 SVGAGI. V lost 2 bases, J lost 8 bases, and 12 bases lay in between. The CDR3 bases are TGTGCCAGCAGTTACGGGTTCGGGTACGGCTACACCTTC. This translates into CASSYGFGYGYTF.

The chain carries TRBV28 and TRBJ1-3; no clear D gene. Trimming shortened V by 2 bases and J by 9 bases, and 14 bases separated the two germline ends. The CDR3 has 14 amino acids. Germline V gene sequence: CDR1 MDHEN, CDR2 SYDVKM. CDR3 in DNA: TGTGCCAGCAGTTTAGGGGAAAGTCGGGGCACCATATATTTT. As protein: CASSLGESRGTIYF.

The rearrangement links TRBV6-5 to TRBJ2-7, with TRBD1 matching 10 bases. The germline V gene has CDR1 MNHEY and CDR2 SVGAGI. The CDR3 covers 14 residues. J gave up 3 bases and V 7 bases, and 6 bases lay outside the gene matches. CDR3 in amino acids: CASTRQGAVYEQYF. CDR3 sequence (DNA): TGTGCCAGCACGAGACAGGGGGCGGTCTACGAGCAGTACTTC.

The chain is built from TRBV5-1 and TRBJ2-5, with D hard to call. CDR3 size: 15 residues. Germline values: CDR1 SGHRS, CDR2 YFSETQ. V was clipped by 0 bases and J by 1 base, with 10 bases between them. CDR3 amino acids: CASSLDPGGQETQYF. For the CDR3, the DNA is TGCGCCAGCAGCTTGGACCCCGGCGGCCAAGAGACCCAGTACTTC. The whole variable domain, filled in from reference TRBV5-1 and TRBJ2-5, reads KAGVTQTPRYLIKTRGQQVTLSCSPISGHRSVSWYQQTPGQGLQFLFEYFSETQRNKGNFPGRFSGRQFSNSRSEMNVSTLELGDSALYLCASSLDPGGQETQYFGPGTRLLVL.

J is TRBJ1-2 and V is TRBV3-1 (or the pseudogene TRBV3-2); TRBD1 aligns across 7 bases. Trimming at V came to 4 bases and at J to 8 bases, leaving 4 bases not matched to a gene. This CDR3 spans 12 amino acids. Germline V gene data show CDR1 as LGHDT and CDR2 as YNNKEL (reference sequence). CDR3 sequence (DNA): TGTGCCAGCAGCCCCACAGGGGACGGCTACACCTTC. As protein: CASSPTGDGYTF.

The chain combines TRBV3-1 (or the pseudogene TRBV3-2) with TRBJ1-1; TRBD1 aligns across 10 bases. The CDR3 loop spans 17 amino acids. Germline trimming cut 4 bases from V and 2 bases from J; bases unmatched to any gene: 10. Germline CDR1 and CDR2: LGHDT and YNNKEL (reference sequence). The CDR3 DNA follows: TGTGCCAGCAGCCCCCGGGACAGGGGCGGGGTAAACACTGAAGCTTTCTTT. This codes for CASSPRDRGGVNTEAFF.

The chain employs TRBV28 and TRBJ2-3; 8 bases fit TRBD2. The germline CDR1 and CDR2 sequences are MDHEN and SYDVKM. This CDR3 comprises 15 residues. V trimming: 6 bases; J trimming: 4 bases; junction bases outside the gene matches: 9. The CDR3 loop reads CASSPGGLSPDTQYF. The CDR3 DNA reads TGTGCCAGCAGCCCGGGGGGGCTGAGTCCAGATACGCAGTATTTT.

The chain uses TRBV18 and TRBJ2-5; 14 bases are a match to TRBD2. The V gene's germline CDR1 is KGHSH and CDR2 LQKENI. V trimming: 3 bases; J trimming: 5 bases; junction bases outside the gene matches: 5. This CDR3 is 16 amino acids long. This chain's CDR3 is CASSPRLAGGYETQYF. As DNA, the CDR3 is TGTGCCAGCTCACCGCGACTAGCGGGGGGGTATGAGACCCAGTACTTC.

The genes are TRBV5-6 and TRBJ1-2; TRBD1 is a possible D gene (5 bases). V was clipped by 2 bases and J by 1 base, with 12 bases between them. The CDR3 is made up of 15 amino acids. Per germline, CDR1 SGHDT and CDR2 YYEEEE. This CDR3 reads CASSFRTLNNYGYTF. As DNA, the CDR3 is TGTGCCAGCAGCTTTCGGACACTGAATAACTATGGCTACACCTTC.

The V call is TRBV28, the J call TRBJ1-5; D unresolved. Trimming left V 3 bases short and J 0 bases short, with 6 bases between. The CDR3 has 14 residues. Germline CDR1 reads MDHEN; CDR2 reads SYDVKM. This CDR3 is CASSFLYSNQPQHF. CDR3 in DNA: TGTGCCAGCAGTTTTCTTTATAGCAATCAGCCCCAGCATTTT.

The chain combines TRBV3-1 (or the pseudogene TRBV3-2) with TRBJ2-5, with D possibly being TRBD2 (5 bases). This CDR3 is 14 amino acids long. Deletions cut 2 bases from V and 1 base from J, with 8 bases between. Germline CDR1 and CDR2: LGHDT and YNNKEL (reference sequence). CDR3 region: CASSQRGGQETQYF. As DNA, the CDR3 is TGTGCCAGCAGCCAACGGGGTGGCCAAGAGACCCAGTACTTC.